A selection of T cell receptor beta chains follows, all from one sample in a study of glioma-infiltrating T cells. TCRdb reprocessed the multiplex PCR reads with MiXCR, giving one entry per CDR3 protein. The repertoire has about 140,000 distinct CDR3 sequences, more than 35% of them found once; the top ten carry around 20%. Source material: glioma tissue, nonneoplastic brain tissue, or PBMCs (not recorded which). Receptors originate from a human donor with low-grade glioma or glioblastoma, undergoing nonglioma brain surgery, or in good health (not recorded which). Both conserved end residues are part of each CDR3. Each record gives: V gene, CDR3 length, clone size, J gene, D gene, CDR3 DNA, CDR3 protein. The D gene is left open where the match is weak. Clone size appears in some rows only: once, few, many, or a class for an expanded clone.

TRBV7-2	15	few	TRBJ2-3	TRBD1	TGTGCCAGCAGCCGGGACAGGAGTCGGACAGATACGCAGTATTTT	CASSRDRSRTDTQYF
TRBV12-3/TRBV12-4	13	few	TRBJ2-1	TRBD1	TGTGCCAGCCGGACAGGGGGGTCCCATGAGCAGTTCTTC	CASRTGGSHEQFF
TRBV7-2	12	few	TRBJ1-4	.	TGTGCCAGCAGCTTCATTAATGAAAAACTGTTTTTT	CASSFINEKLFF
TRBV7-2	15	.	TRBJ2-7	.	TGTGCCAGCAGCATTAATCCGGGCCAGTTATACGAGCAGTACTTC	CASSINPGQLYEQYF
TRBV20-1	11	.	TRBJ1-1	.	TGCAGTGCTAGAGACCACCGCAGGGCTTTCTTT	CSARDHRRAFF
TRBV6-2/TRBV6-3	15	few	TRBJ1-1	.	TGTGCCAGCAGTTACAGGGAGACACGGGGGACTGAAGCTTTCTTT	CASSYRETRGTEAFF
TRBV4-1	14	.	TRBJ1-2	.	TGCGCCAGCAGCCAAGTGGGGAACAACTATGGCTACACCTTC	CASSQVGNNYGYTF
TRBV12-3/TRBV12-4	14	many	TRBJ1-2	TRBD1	TGTGCCAGCAGTCGACAGGGGGCGAACTATGGCTACACCTTC	CASSRQGANYGYTF
TRBV4-3	17	.	TRBJ2-1	.	TGCGCCAGCAGCCGAGAGGGCCGGGGAGGCTGGCTGGATGAGCAGTTCTTC	CASSREGRGGWLDEQFF
TRBV6-1	18	.	TRBJ2-7	TRBD1	TGTGCCAGCAAATCCCCGGCCGGGACAGATAATTACTCCTACGATCAGTACTTC	CASKSPAGTDNYSYDQYF
TRBV20-1	14	.	TRBJ1-1	TRBD1	TGCAGTGCTAGGGCGGGACAGGGGGTCGCTGAAGCTTTCTTT	CSARAGQGVAEAFF
TRBV10-3	13	once	TRBJ2-7	.	TGTGCCATCAGTGAGCGGGGTAGGAATGAGCAGTACTTC	CAISERGRNEQYF
TRBV29-1	16	.	TRBJ1-2	TRBD1	TGCAGCGTTGAAGATCTCACCCGACAGGGCAGAAGTGGCTACACCTTC	CSVEDLTRQGRSGYTF
TRBV9	12	.	TRBJ1-5	.	TGTGCCAGCAGCGTAGGAGATCAGCCCCAGCATTTT	CASSVGDQPQHF
TRBV28	15	few	TRBJ1-5	TRBD1	TGTGCCAGCAGAAGACAGGGTGTGGGCAATCAGCCCCAGCATTTT	CASRRQGVGNQPQHF
TRBV6-6	13	.	TRBJ2-1	.	TGTGCCAGCACGGGGGACCCCTACAATGAGCAGTTCTTC	CASTGDPYNEQFF
TRBV3-1	15	.	TRBJ1-1	.	TGTGCCAGCAGCCAAGGTGTAATCATGAACACTGAAGCTTTCTTT	CASSQGVIMNTEAFF
TRBV4-3	15	few	TRBJ2-3	TRBD2	TGCGCCAGCAGCCAAGCGGGGGGGACGGCAGATACGCAGTATTTT	CASSQAGGTADTQYF
TRBV6-1	14	few	TRBJ2-7	.	TGTGCCATCGATGAAGGAGGGGCCGGGAACGAGCAGTACTTC	CAIDEGGAGNEQYF
TRBV5-1	17	few	TRBJ1-1	TRBD1	TGCGCCAGCAGCTTACTAGGTACCGGGACAGGATCCACTGAAGCTTTCTTT	CASSLLGTGTGSTEAFF
TRBV20-1	13	few	TRBJ1-5	.	TGCAGTAACAGTTTTGGCGTCGATCAGCCCCAGCATTTT	CSNSFGVDQPQHF
TRBV18	14	.	TRBJ1-2	TRBD1	TGTGCCAGCTCACCAGCGGACAGGGGGCCGGGCTACACCTTC	CASSPADRGPGYTF
TRBV20-1	15	.	TRBJ1-5	.	TGCAGTGCTAGCCCCGCCCGGGTAAGCAATCAGCCCCAGCATTTT	CSASPARVSNQPQHF
TRBV20-1	17	.	TRBJ2-3	TRBD2	TGCAGTGCTAGGGGGTATACGAGTCCTAGCGGGAGGGATACGCAGTATTTT	CSARGYTSPSGRDTQYF
TRBV24-1	12	.	TRBJ1-5	.	TGTGCCACCAGCGCCGATAATCAGCCCCAGCATTTT	CATSADNQPQHF
TRBV12-3/TRBV12-4	12	.	TRBJ1-1	.	TGTGCCAGCAGCACCCTGGGGACTGAAGCTTTCTTT	CASSTLGTEAFF
TRBV27	16	.	TRBJ2-5	TRBD2	TGTGCCAGCAGTCCCCTGGGGCGGGGGGGCCGAGAGACCCAGTACTTC	CASSPLGRGGRETQYF
TRBV20-1	13	.	TRBJ1-5	.	TGCAGTGCTAAAAACAGCCCCAATCAGCCCCAGCATTTT	CSAKNSPNQPQHF
TRBV20-1	15	few	TRBJ2-3	.	TGCAGTGCACCTACCAGACAGGATCACACAGATACGCAGTATTTT	CSAPTRQDHTDTQYF
TRBV7-3	14	many	TRBJ2-3	TRBD1	TGTGCCAGCAGCAGGACAGGGAGCGCAGATACGCAGTATTTT	CASSRTGSADTQYF
TRBV24-1	13	.	TRBJ2-3	.	TGTGCCTCCCAAGGGTACCACACAGATACGCAGTATTTT	CASQGYHTDTQYF
TRBV6-2/TRBV6-3	12	.	TRBJ2-2	.	TGTGCCAGCAGGGATACCACCGGGGAGCTGTTTTTT	CASRDTTGELFF
TRBV6-2/TRBV6-3	15	few	TRBJ2-7	TRBD2	TGTGCCAGCAGCCCTAGCGGGGCGAGCTCCTACGAGCAGTACTTC	CASSPSGASSYEQYF
TRBV2	14	.	TRBJ2-3	.	TGTGCCAGCAGTAGGTGGGGGGCCGTGAATACGCAGTATTTT	CASSRWGAVNTQYF
TRBV19	15	.	TRBJ1-5	.	TGTGCCAGTCAAACCCCGGGGCGGACCCATCAGCCCCAGCATTTT	CASQTPGRTHQPQHF
TRBV20-1	14	many	TRBJ2-7	TRBD1	TGCAGTGCTAGAGGGACAGGGGGCATGTACGAGCAGTACTTC	CSARGTGGMYEQYF
TRBV28	18	many	TRBJ1-2	.	TGTGCCAGCAGTTTAGGGACCTCTCCCCCCGGGACAAACTATGGCTACACCTTC	CASSLGTSPPGTNYGYTF
TRBV7-9	14	.	TRBJ1-1	.	TGTGCCAGCAGCTTGGCTTTAGAGAACACTGAAGCTTTCTTT	CASSLALENTEAFF
TRBV6-1	15	.	TRBJ1-1	TRBD1	TGTGCCAGGAGTCCTCGACAGGGGGCGGACACTGAAGCTTTCTTT	CARSPRQGADTEAFF
TRBV6-2/TRBV6-3	15	.	TRBJ1-1	TRBD1	TGTGCCAGCAGTTTCGACAGGGTTTTATGGACTGAAGCTTTCTTT	CASSFDRVLWTEAFF
TRBV3-1	13	.	TRBJ2-7	.	TGTGCCAGCGCCCCCGCAGCCGCCTACGAGCAGTACTTC	CASAPAAAYEQYF
TRBV30	13	.	TRBJ1-1	.	TGTGCCTGGAGTGTAGATAAAAACACTGAAGCTTTCTTT	CAWSVDKNTEAFF
TRBV20-1	13	few	TRBJ2-7	TRBD1	TGCAGTGCTAGAGGAGACAGGGGCGACGAGCAGTACTTC	CSARGDRGDEQYF
TRBV20-1	16	.	TRBJ2-3	.	TGCAGTGCTAGAGATAGTTGGCTAGCAAGCACAGATACGCAGTATTTT	CSARDSWLASTDTQYF
TRBV28	13	.	TRBJ2-7	.	TGTGCCAGCAGCCACGGAGTTACCTACGAGCAGTACTTC	CASSHGVTYEQYF
TRBV28	13	few	TRBJ1-3	.	TGTGCCAGCAGCCTGGGGTTTGGAAACACCATATATTTT	CASSLGFGNTIYF
TRBV15	14	few	TRBJ2-5	TRBD1	TGTGCCACCAACCTGGACAGGGCACAAGAGACCCAGTACTTC	CATNLDRAQETQYF
TRBV3-1	14	.	TRBJ1-1	.	TGTGCCAGCAGCCAAGTAATCATGAACACTGAAGCTTTCTTT	CASSQVIMNTEAFF
TRBV2	12	.	TRBJ2-2	TRBD1	TGTGCCAGCAGACCTGACAGGGTGCAGCTGTTTTTT	CASRPDRVQLFF
TRBV7-9	13	.	TRBJ1-5	.	TGTGCCCGCAGCTCGGTCGGGACCCAGCCCCAGCATTTT	CARSSVGTQPQHF
TRBV6-1	17	.	TRBJ2-1	.	TGTGCCAGCAGTAGACAAGGTCAGGGTTTCCTCTACAATGAGCAGTTCTTC	CASSRQGQGFLYNEQFF
TRBV6-1	15	few	TRBJ2-1	TRBD2	TGTGCCAGCAGTAAAAGCGGGAGGCTAAACAATGAGCAGTTCTTC	CASSKSGRLNNEQFF
TRBV20-1	15	.	TRBJ2-7	.	TGCAGTGCTAGGAGCTGGACAGCAAGCTCCTACGAGCAGTACTTC	CSARSWTASSYEQYF
TRBV27	13	.	TRBJ1-6	TRBD1	TGTGCCAGCAGTCGTACAGGGGAATCACCCCTCCACTTT	CASSRTGESPLHF
TRBV29-1	11	.	TRBJ2-3	.	TGCAGCGTTACGGTAGCAGATACGCAGTATTTT	CSVTVADTQYF